This T cell receptor beta chain was profiled in a study of blood T cell repertoires in COVID-19. Study-wide context: Acute and convalescent COVID-19 specimens originated in the United States, Italy and Spain. T cells, B-cell-depleted T cells, or PBMCs provided the cDNA or gDNA that served as material.

Per the study methods: Scientists estimated how many nucleated cells there were by amplifying reference gene primers. Produced via immunoSEQ multiplex PCR; TCRdb's table is partial and in-frame only. The V and J calls and clone size come from that table; D and trimming were worked out from the DNA. The profile covers tens of thousands of clones, with about four fifths appearing a single time and less than 7% taken by the ten largest. Seattle enrolled patients during active infection and tracked them longitudinally. What was sequenced was peripheral blood. This sequence was found in a man in his 70s with COVID-19, enrolled during active disease.

Written as DNA, the CDR3 is TGTGCTAGTGGACTCGGGGGGGTAAGGACTGAAGCTTTCTTT. It translates to CASGLGGVRTEAFF. The rearrangement joins TRBV12-5 to TRBJ1-1, with a weak D call TRBD1 (5 bases). V was cut by 6 bases and J by 5 bases, with 16 bases left in between. The length of the CDR3 is 14 residues. Germline V gives CDR1 LGHNT, CDR2 FRNRAP.